This T cell receptor beta chain emerged from a study of vaccination and CD4 T cells after COVID-19. Study background: Researchers treated cells with overlapping spike peptides taken from SARS-CoV-2, HCoV-NL63, HCoV-OC43 and HCoV-229E. Culture controls were given either a CEFX pool, an HIV-1 Nef pool, or no peptide.

With regard to this clonotype: Antigen specificity is unknown.

Scientists ran DNA taken from cultured CD4+ T cells through the Oncomine TCR Beta short-read assay for sequencing. TCRdb analysed the PCR reads with MiXCR anew, one entry per CDR3 protein. This sample carries 20,000 to 25,000 distinct CDR3 sequences, about half of them seen once, and the ten largest clones take about 12%. The time point here: late sampling 161 to 241 days after vaccination in a few convalescent patients. Indicated treatment: approximately 9-day PBMC culture with coronavirus spike peptide pools or control peptides (ViraFEST assay). PBMCs, plated at some 1.8 million per well, were grown in the presence of around 10 IU/ml IL-2 and 10 ug/ml peptide pools. Trimming took 6 bases from V and 8 from J, leaving 23 bases between them. From germline, CDR1 is DFQATT and CDR2 SNEGSKA (reference sequence). The CDR3 is made up of 15 amino acids.

The TCR comes from a human donor who had recovered from COVID-19. This rearrangement joins TRBV20-1 to TRBJ2-1; D is possibly TRBD1 or TRBD2 (6 bases each). The input for sequencing was CD4+ T cells from blood, cultured in vitro, taken about 7 months after SARS-CoV-2 vaccination. The CDR3 DNA reads TGCAGTGCAACAGGGAAACGTTCTCCGGGGGATGAGCAGTTCTTC. Translation gives CSATGKRSPGDEQFF.